This entry features one TCR beta chain sequence. The same CDR3 also results from other DNA sequences found in this sample. Sequenced by immunoSEQ multiplex PCR; TCRdb stores in-frame clones only, minus some. The table includes about 160,000 clones, approximately 87% detected once. Looked up from germline, CDR1 is MNHEY and CDR2 is SVGAGI. The CDR3 runs to 13 residues. Trimming at V came to 5 bases and at J to 5 bases, leaving 5 bases not matched to a gene. The data belong to a study of cytomegalovirus exposure and HLA in healthy donors. What was sequenced was PBMCs. The gene calls are TRBV6-5 and TRBJ1-2, with TRBD1 identical over 7 bases. This clonotype originated in a woman in her thirties in good health and CMV-seronegative. In nucleotides, the CDR3 is TGTGCCAGCAGTCCTCACAGGGGATATGGCTACACCTTC. Protein product: CASSPHRGYGYTF.